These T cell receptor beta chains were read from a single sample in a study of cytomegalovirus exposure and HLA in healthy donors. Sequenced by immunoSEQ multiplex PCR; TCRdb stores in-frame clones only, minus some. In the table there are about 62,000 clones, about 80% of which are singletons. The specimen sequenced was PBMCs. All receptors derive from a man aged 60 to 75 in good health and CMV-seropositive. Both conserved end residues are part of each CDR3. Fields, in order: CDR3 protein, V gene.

CASSLGLAGRSADTQYF	TRBV7-9
CASSQAAERYGYTF	TRBV4-1
CASRTIPRTSGTYEQYF	TRBV11-2
CASSITGGFTDTQYF	TRBV6-5
CASSARQVSTDTQYF	TRBV11-3
CASSLRRLEVQDTQYF	TRBV6-6
CASSQVGLGTGGTDTQYF	TRBV4-1
CASSLRMVAGLQETQYF	TRBV11-3
CASSSPDYLETQYF	TRBV7-9
CASSRGGETRPQHF	TRBV6-5
CASSFTGEVFMNTEAFF	TRBV5-6
CASSVDPQGAGNEKLFF	TRBV5-1
CASRIRGAKNIQYF	TRBV25-1
CASSSNLPGEAYEQYF	TRBV5-1
CASSATGYEQYF	TRBV19